The 5 T cell receptor beta chains in this list originate from one sample, sequenced in a study of control samples from healthy donors and cancer patients. Using immunoSEQ multiplex PCR, the repertoire was profiled, and TCRdb retains in-frame clones only, with some absent. The sample holds about 150,000 clones, 91% seen once. The sample comprised blood. These receptors were taken from a woman in her forties in good health.

The V call is TRBV4-1, the J call TRBJ2-4; unclear D gene. Trimming took 4 bases from V and 6 from J, leaving 16 bases between them. The CDR3 covers 15 residues. CDR1 is MGHRA, CDR2 YSYEKL, per germline. The CDR3 loop reads CASSLLGLAANIQYF. For the CDR3, the DNA is TGCGCCAGCAGCCTCTTAGGTCTGGCAGCAAACATTCAGTACTTC.

J is TRBJ2-2 and V is TRBV5-1; possibly TRBD1 for D (5 bases). Germline V gives CDR1 SGHRS, CDR2 YFSETQ. This CDR3 is 14 amino acids long. V lost 1 base to trimming and J lost 5 bases, with 9 bases between them. CDR3 DNA sequence: TGCGCCAGCAGCTTGCAGGGCGGAACCGGGGAGCTGTTTTTT. Its protein is CASSLQGGTGELFF.

Written as DNA, the CDR3 is TGCGCCAGCAGCCAAGAGGGGGGAGTCAGGGCGACAGTTCAGCCCCAGCATTTT. This translates into CASSQEGGVRATVQPQHF. V is TRBV4-1 and J is TRBJ1-5; weak D call: TRBD1 (5 bases). The CDR3 has 18 amino acids. Germline loops: CDR1 MGHRA, CDR2 YSYEKL. Trimming left V 0 bases short and J 6 bases short, with 21 bases between.

This clone was counted only a few times. This chain uses TRBV25-1 with TRBJ2-6; D might be TRBD2 (6 bases). Germline CDR1 is MGHDK and CDR2 is SYGVNS. The V end lost 8 bases, the J end lost 4 bases, and 15 bases lay between the germline ends. The CDR3 totals 15 residues. The CDR3 sequence: CASSPAEGGANVLTF. For the CDR3, the DNA is TGTGCCAGCTCCCCGGCGGAGGGGGGGGCCAACGTCCTGACTTTC.

The chain joins TRBV2 to TRBJ2-3; D is tentatively TRBD1 or TRBD2 (5 bases each). V lost 2 bases and J lost 6, with 12 bases in between. There are 14 residues in the CDR3. The V gene's germline CDR1 is SNHLY and CDR2 FYNNEI. For the CDR3, the DNA is TGTGCCAGCAGTGAACTTTATAGGGACGATACGCAGTATTTT. The encoded protein is CASSELYRDDTQYF.